This T cell receptor beta chain is from a study of CD8+ T cells in alopecia areata. The study's findings and limits: Relative to mice, TCR sharing across patients was less clear, a difference possibly HLA-related. Scalp specimens additionally yield sequences from normal skin's resident alphabeta T cells.

V lost 5 bases and J lost 2; bases outside the gene matches: 4. The CDR3 has 18 residues. In germline, CDR1 is MNHEY, CDR2 SMNVEV (reference sequence). In alopecia areata patients, both lesional scalp punch biopsies and peripheral blood were collected. It was cDNA, reverse transcribed from extracted RNA, that served as the sequencing template. Produced via immunoSEQ multiplex PCR; TCRdb's table is partial and in-frame only. Altogether 90,000 to 100,000 clones are present, 35% to 45% being singletons, with the ten largest covering approximately 1.4%. This clone was observed a few times. Its antigen is still unknown.

The chain carries TRBV27 and TRBJ2-6, with 15 bases lining up with TRBD2. The specimen sequenced was CD4+ T cells sorted from blood. The TCR was taken from a human donor with alopecia areata. CDR3 in amino acids: CASSEGLAGGPGANVLTF. CDR3 sequence (DNA): TGTGCCAGCAGTGAGGGACTAGCGGGAGGCCCTGGGGCCAACGTCCTGACTTTC. Full variable domain (outside the CDR3, taken from reference TRBV27 and TRBJ2-6): EAQVTQNPRYLITVTGKKLTVTCSQNMNHEYMSWYRQDPGLGLRQIYYSMNVEVTDKGDVPEGYKVSRKEKRNFPLILESPSPNQTSLYFCASSEGLAGGPGANVLTFGAGSRLTVL.